The clone carrying this T cell receptor beta chain was observed many times. This sample was taken from a study of early T cells in non-severe SARS-CoV-2 infection. TCRdb re-analysed the 5' RACE reads in MiXCR, keeping a single row per CDR3 protein. The table lists tens of thousands of distinct CDR3 sequences, roughly 15% of them singletons, with about 5% in the top ten. This specimen was whole blood, taken at baseline. The sequence derives from an adult who was a healthcare worker with PCR-confirmed SARS-CoV-2 infection or an uninfected control (not recorded which).

CDR3 DNA: TGTGCCACCAGTGGAGGGGTTAACTATGGCTACACCTTC. Residues: CATSGGVNYGYTF. V gene TRBV24-1 combines with J gene TRBJ1-2, with D maybe TRBD1 (5 bases). Germline lookup yields CDR1 KGHDR and CDR2 SFDVKD. V gave up 5 bases and J gave up 1 base, with 7 bases separating them. CDR3 length equals 13 residues.